These 2 T cell receptor beta chains came from one sample sequenced in a study of shared clonotypes between healthy human individuals. Some clones are missing from TCRdb's copy, which holds only in-frame ones; the method was immunoSEQ multiplex PCR. The table shows some 2,000,000 clones, with approximately 95% occurring only once. The source material was naive CD4+ T cells sorted from blood. As for subset: CD45RA+ positively selected. The receptors here all came from a man between 18 and 35 years old in good health.

The chain recombines TRBV10-1 with TRBJ2-7, with 10 bases identical to TRBD2. Germline assignment: CDR1 WNHNN and CDR2 SYGVQD (reference sequence). The CDR3 is 14 amino acids. Trimming removed 0 bases from V and 6 bases from J; junction bases left unmatched: 2. The CDR3 loop reads CASSESLAGSEQYF. The CDR3 DNA reads as TGCGCCAGCAGTGAGTCACTAGCGGGAAGCGAGCAGTACTTC.

A few counts support this clone. Other DNA sequences in the sample encode the same CDR3. The CDR3: CASSLDSRGETQYF. Here the CDR3 DNA reads TGCGCCAGCAGCTTGGACAGCCGAGGGGAGACCCAGTACTTC. V is TRBV5-1 and J is TRBJ2-5; TRBD2 is a possible D gene (5 bases). Germline CDR1 reads SGHRS; CDR2 reads YFSETQ. V lost 0 bases and J lost 5, with 11 bases in between. This CDR3 has 14 amino acids.